This TCR beta chain stems from a study of OX40 agonist ivuxolimab in advanced cancers. People who had autoimmune disease history or systemic immunosuppression were excluded. The CDR3 runs to 14 residues. Per the germline V gene, CDR1 is SGHRS and CDR2 is YFSETQ. The ends were cut back, 3 bases at V and 2 bases at J, with 12 bases in the middle. TCRdb's table, derived via immunoSEQ multiplex PCR, lists solely in-frame clones and lacks some. The sample has roughly 63,000 clones, 85% to 90% seen once. The J gene is TRBJ2-7, the V gene TRBV5-1, with D possibly TRBD2 on 7 matching bases. This sequence originates from an adult with an advanced solid tumor such as melanoma, head and neck, liver or kidney cancer. This sample comprised CD4+ or CD8+ T cells sorted from blood, obtained in a trial of the OX40 agonist ivuxolimab. CDR3 bases: TGCGCCAGCAGCTCGGGGGGCGTCCCCTACGAGCAGTACTTC. The encoded protein is CASSSGGVPYEQYF.